This T cell receptor (beta chain) was found in a study of response to subunit inactivated influenza vaccine. This clonotype was found a few times. The antigen is not known. Study findings and constraints: Each seasonal flu vaccination may recruit only limited new T cells, authors suggested.

TCRdb reprocessed the RT-PCR reads via MiXCR and lists one record per CDR3 protein. The sample shows approximately 530,000 distinct CDR3 sequences, over 10% of them seen only once. V lost 3 bases and J lost 4; bases outside the gene matches: 9. CDR3 size: 16 residues. The germline V gene has CDR1 SQVTM and CDR2 ANQGSEA. The material was PBMCs from blood, obtained 45 days after vaccination. The clonotype originates from a man over 45 who received an inactivated influenza vaccine. The gene calls are TRBV29-1 and TRBJ2-1; 10 positions match TRBD1. The CDR3 protein is CSVDPPPGQGYNEQFF. CDR3 nucleotide sequence: TGCAGCGTTGACCCACCGCCGGGACAGGGGTACAATGAGCAGTTCTTC.